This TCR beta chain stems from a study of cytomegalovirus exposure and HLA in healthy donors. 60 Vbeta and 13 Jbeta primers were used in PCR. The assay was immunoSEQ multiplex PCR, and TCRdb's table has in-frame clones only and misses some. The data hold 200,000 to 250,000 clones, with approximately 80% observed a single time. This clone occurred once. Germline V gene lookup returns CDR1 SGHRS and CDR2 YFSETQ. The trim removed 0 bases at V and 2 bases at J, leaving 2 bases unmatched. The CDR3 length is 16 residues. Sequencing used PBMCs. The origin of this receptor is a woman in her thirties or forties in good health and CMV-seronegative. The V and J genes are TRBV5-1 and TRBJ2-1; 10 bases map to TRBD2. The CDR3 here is CASSLASGGTYNEQFF. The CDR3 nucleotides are TGCGCCAGCAGCTTGGCTAGCGGGGGAACCTACAATGAGCAGTTCTTC.